One and the same sample provided the 16 T cell receptor beta chains below, sequenced in a study of technical replicates of blood from several donors. Repertoires were generated with immunoSEQ multiplex PCR, while TCRdb's copy carries only in-frame clones and drops some. The sample lists around 9,000 clones, 75% to 95% occurring once. Sequencing used PBMCs. These receptors were collected from a human donor in good health.

The V and J genes are TRBV5-1 and TRBJ1-1, with TRBD1 as a possible D gene (6 bases). Germline CDR1 and CDR2: SGHRS and YFSETQ. The CDR3 extends over 13 amino acids. The V gene lost 6 bases and the J gene lost 1 base, with 10 bases spanning the gap. For the CDR3, the DNA is TGCGCCAGCATCGGACAGCCGAACACTGAAGCTTTCTTT. Translating gives CASIGQPNTEAFF.

The V and J genes are TRBV5-1 and TRBJ1-4; 7 nucleotides match TRBD1. The CDR3 sequence is 14 residues long. J gave up 7 bases and V 4 bases, and 7 bases lay outside the gene matches. Germline assignment: CDR1 SGHRS and CDR2 YFSETQ. For the CDR3, the DNA is TGCGCCAGCAGCACCGGGACAGTGGGTGAAAAACTGTTTTTT. It translates to CASSTGTVGEKLFF. The complete variable domain, with remaining parts taken from reference TRBV5-1 and TRBJ1-4, reads KAGVTQTPRYLIKTRGQQVTLSCSPISGHRSVSWYQQTPGQGLQFLFEYFSETQRNKGNFPGRFSGRQFSNSRSEMNVSTLELGDSALYLCASSTGTVGEKLFFGSGTQLSVL.

This clone turned up a few times. This chain links TRBV5-4 with TRBJ2-2, with 9 positions matching TRBD2. This CDR3 spans 14 amino acids. V shed 5 bases, J shed 8 bases, and the junction held 7 bases outside the gene matches. CDR1 is SGHNT and CDR2 is YYREEE in the germline V gene (reference sequence). Here the CDR3 reads CASRWGLAEGELFF. CDR3 in DNA: TGTGCCAGCAGATGGGGACTAGCTGAGGGGGAGCTGTTTTTT.

The rearrangement uses TRBV29-1 and TRBJ2-3; TRBD2 matches at 10 bases. The CDR3 is 14 amino acids. With V trimmed by 5 bases and J by 1 base, 3 bases remained unmatched. Germline V gives CDR1 SQVTM, CDR2 ANQGSEA. CDR3 coding DNA: TGCAGCGTTTCCGGGACTAGCGGCACAGATACGCAGTATTTT. This translates into CSVSGTSGTDTQYF.

This clone was detected a few times. CDR3 coding DNA: TGTGCCAGCACGGGGACAGGGTCCCAAGCTTTCTTT. Translating gives CASTGTGSQAFF. The chain is built from TRBV6-1 and TRBJ1-1; 9 nucleotides agree with TRBD1. Germline CDR1 reads MNHNS; CDR2 reads SASEGT. Trimming removed 7 bases from V and 9 bases from J; junction bases left unmatched: 6. The CDR3 runs to 12 residues.

The genes are TRBV10-2 and TRBJ2-3, with D possibly matching TRBD1 (5 bases). Germline loops: CDR1 WSHSY, CDR2 SAAADI. The V end was cut by 6 bases, the J end by 0 bases, with 10 bases between. The CDR3 contains 14 residues. CDR3 in DNA: TGCGCCAGCAGGGACACCCTCAGCACAGATACGCAGTATTTT. Amino acid sequence: CASRDTLSTDTQYF.

The chain couples TRBV5-1 to TRBJ2-7; 9 positions match TRBD1. Germline-derived CDR1 and CDR2 are SGHRS and YFSETQ. V lost 7 bases to trimming and J lost 3 bases; unmatched junction nucleotides: 8. This CDR3 comprises 14 residues. The CDR3 nucleotides are TGCGCCAGCTCCTGGGACAGGGACCACTACGAGCAGTACTTC. Translating gives CASSWDRDHYEQYF.

The J gene is TRBJ2-1, the V gene TRBV5-1, with D possibly matching TRBD1 (6 bases). V was shortened by 4 bases and J by 2 bases, with 13 bases between the two germline ends. The CDR3 sequence is 15 residues long. The germline CDR1 and CDR2 sequences are SGHRS and YFSETQ. This CDR3 reads CASSPTGGTYNEQFF. In DNA form, the CDR3 reads TGCGCCAGCAGCCCCACTGGGGGCACCTACAATGAGCAGTTCTTC.

J is TRBJ2-6 and V is TRBV5-5; 8 bases align to TRBD1. Germline CDR1 is SGHKS and CDR2 is YYEKEE (reference sequence). The trim removed 4 bases at V and 2 bases at J, leaving 5 bases unmatched. This CDR3 spans 16 amino acids. The CDR3 DNA follows: TGTGCCAGCAGCCAACAGGGGGTAGCTGGGGCCAACGTCCTGACTTTC. Translated: CASSQQGVAGANVLTF.

CDR3 coding DNA: TGTGCCAGCAGCTCGGGAGTAGATACGCAGTATTTT. Its protein product is CASSSGVDTQYF. The chain has TRBV7-8 and TRBJ2-3; tentatively, D is TRBD2 (6 bases). There are 12 residues in the CDR3. Germline loops: CDR1 SGHVS, CDR2 FQNEAQ. V dropped 4 bases and J dropped 5 bases, with 7 bases sitting between them. The full variable domain, its missing parts supplied by reference TRBV7-8 and TRBJ2-3, is GAGVSQSPRYKVAKRGQDVALRCDPISGHVSLFWYQQALGQGPEFLTYFQNEAQLDKSGLPSDRFFAERPEGSVSTLKIQRTQQEDSAVYLCASSSGVDTQYFGPGTRLTVL.

This rearrangement joins TRBV6-1 to TRBJ2-7; no firm D call. The CDR3 extends over 15 amino acids. CDR1 is MNHNS, CDR2 SASEGT, per germline. The V end lost 2 bases, the J end lost 5 bases, and 16 bases lay between the germline ends. Here the CDR3 DNA reads TGTGCCAGCAGTGAACTCCCCGGGTATCTCAACGAGCAGTACTTC. Translation: CASSELPGYLNEQYF.

The chain's CDR3 is CASTRQDSNQPQHF. In DNA, the CDR3 is TGTGCCAGCACCCGACAGGACTCAAATCAGCCCCAGCATTTT. The chain uses TRBV6-6 and TRBJ1-5; D might be TRBD1 (6 bases). The CDR3 length is 14 residues. Germline loops: CDR1 MNHNY, CDR2 SVGAGI (reference sequence). Between the trimmed V and J ends, which lost 7 bases and 4 bases, there was a span of 14 bases.

The rearrangement uses TRBV19 and TRBJ1-2, with D perhaps matching TRBD1 (5 bases). Trimming removed 5 bases from V and 2 bases from J, with 15 bases in between. In germline, CDR1 is LNHDA, CDR2 SQIVND (reference sequence). CDR3 length equals 15 residues. CDR3 residues: CASSPDSARNYGYTF. In nucleotides, the CDR3 is TGTGCCAGTAGTCCAGACAGCGCTCGAAACTATGGCTACACCTTC.

This clone occurred once. V is TRBV10-2 and J is TRBJ2-1; 14 bases map to TRBD2. V lost 0 bases to trimming and J lost 9 bases; unmatched junction nucleotides: 10. Per the germline V gene, CDR1 is WSHSY and CDR2 is SAAADI. This CDR3 is built from 18 residues. The CDR3 DNA follows: TGCGCCAGCAGTGAGTCGACGGGACTAGCGGGAGCAATGGGTGAGCAGTTCTTC. Amino acids: CASSESTGLAGAMGEQFF.

The J gene is TRBJ2-7, the V gene TRBV11-2; 7 bases fit TRBD2. CDR1 and CDR2 from the germline V gene are SGHAT and FQNNGV. This CDR3 region has 15 residues. Trimming removed 3 bases from V and 3 bases from J; junction bases left unmatched: 8. The CDR3 spells CASSFLADANYEQYF. CDR3 coding DNA: TGTGCCAGCAGCTTTCTAGCGGACGCCAACTACGAGCAGTACTTC.

The chain joins TRBV30 to TRBJ2-5; TRBD2 aligns across 7 bases. V lost 2 bases, J lost 5 bases, and 11 bases stayed unmatched. Germline CDR1 is GTSNPN and CDR2 is SVGIG (reference sequence). The CDR3 covers 15 residues. CDR3 sequence: CAWSLSGGSSETQYF. The CDR3 bases are TGTGCCTGGAGTCTTTCGGGGGGTTCGAGTGAGACCCAGTACTTC.